The clone carrying this T cell receptor beta chain was picked up many times. Relative to the germline gene, one junction end is altered; a read error may explain this. The sample comes from a study of neurological immune-mediated disorders. This CDR3 comprises 17 residues. CDR1 and CDR2 (germline): SGHAT, FQNNGV. 5'RACE with 10-nucleotide random UMIs generated the cDNA. TCRdb re-called the 5' RACE reads with MiXCR, one entry per CDR3 protein. Of about 74,000 distinct CDR3 sequences in the sample, around 5.2% were seen once. This chain connects TRBV11-2 to TRBJ1-6, with a tentative D call TRBD1 (6 bases). This sequence was found in a man between 18 and 29 years old with multiple sclerosis. Sequencing used PBMCs. The CDR3 spells CASSLGRQATYNSPLNF. In nucleotides, the CDR3 is TGTGCCAGCAGCTTAGGTCGACAGGCAACATATAATTCACCCCTCAACTTT.